The next 18 T cell receptor beta chains were all read from a single sample in a study of neoadjuvant nivolumab and ipilimumab in lung cancer. Using immunoSEQ multiplex PCR, the repertoire was profiled, and TCRdb retains in-frame clones only, with some absent. The sample yields tens of thousands of clones, less than 95% seen once. Source: peripheral blood, taken after neoadjuvant nivolumab, alone or with ipilimumab, at or shortly before surgery. These receptors were taken from an adult with non-small cell lung cancer.

This sequence joins TRBV11-2 and TRBJ2-1, with 10 bases aligning to TRBD2. The ends lost 3 bases at V and 8 bases at J; junction bases unmatched: 10. CDR1 is SGHAT and CDR2 is FQNNGV in the germline V gene. CDR3 length: 16 amino acids. CDR3 sequence reads: CASSLRVSGGRDEQFF. The CDR3 DNA sequence: TGTGCCAGCAGCTTGCGGGTTAGCGGGGGGCGGGATGAGCAGTTCTTC.

CDR3 amino acids: CASSEGGGGDTQYF. CDR3 DNA sequence: TGTGCCAGCAGTGAAGGCGGGGGGGGTGATACGCAGTATTTT. This chain joins TRBV2 and TRBJ2-3, with 9 positions matching TRBD2. After removal of 1 base from V and 6 bases from J, the junction contained 2 bases not matched to a gene. Germline V gives CDR1 SNHLY, CDR2 FYNNEI. This CDR3 spans 14 amino acids.

The V call is TRBV7-6, the J call TRBJ2-7; D is undetermined. Germline loops: CDR1 SGHVS, CDR2 FNYEAQ. The CDR3 consists of 14 residues. The germline V and J ends were trimmed by 4 bases and 1 base, with 11 bases remaining between them. This CDR3 reads CASSSQTTSYEQYF. In nucleotides, the CDR3 is TGTGCCAGCAGCTCTCAGACCACGTCCTACGAGCAGTACTTC.

This rearrangement joins TRBV14 to TRBJ1-1; D uncertain. The CDR3 consists of 13 residues. CDR1 and CDR2 from the germline V gene are SGHDN and FVKESK. The V end lost 5 bases, the J end lost 4 bases, and 11 bases lay between the germline ends. The CDR3 loop reads CASSWSGSTEAFF. The CDR3 DNA sequence: TGTGCCAGCAGCTGGAGCGGTTCCACTGAAGCTTTCTTT.

CDR3 protein: CASSLENTGELFF. The CDR3, as DNA: TGTGCCAGCAGTCTAGAAAACACCGGGGAGCTGTTTTTT. The chain recombines TRBV2 with TRBJ2-2, with D unresolved. The CDR3 length is 13 residues. V was pared by 5 bases and J by 2 bases, with 6 bases between. Germline CDR1 SNHLY, CDR2 FYNNEI.

This chain uses TRBV15 with TRBJ2-2; possibly TRBD1 for D (6 bases). Germline loops: CDR1 LNHNV, CDR2 YYDKDF (reference sequence). The CDR3 contains 16 residues. Trimming stripped 0 bases from V and 7 bases from J, with 15 bases between. CDR3 residues: CATSRDQAGEGGELFF. The CDR3 nucleotides are TGTGCCACCAGCAGAGATCAGGCAGGGGAAGGCGGGGAGCTGTTTTTT.

J is TRBJ1-6 and V is TRBV5-1; D not certain. This CDR3 has 16 amino acids. CDR1 and CDR2 from the germline V gene are SGHRS and YFSETQ. Trimming removed 4 bases from V and 4 bases from J, with 15 bases in between. The CDR3 nucleotides are TGCGCCAGCAGCCCCATTGTAGATGGATATAATTCACCCCTCCACTTT. Translation: CASSPIVDGYNSPLHF. The full variable domain, its missing parts supplied by reference TRBV5-1 and TRBJ1-6, is KAGVTQTPRYLIKTRGQQVTLSCSPISGHRSVSWYQQTPGQGLQFLFEYFSETQRNKGNFPGRFSGRQFSNSRSEMNVSTLELGDSALYLCASSPIVDGYNSPLHFGNGTRLTVT.

This chain's CDR3 is CASFSTGGKYF. The CDR3, as DNA: TGTGCCAGCTTCTCCACAGGGGGCAAGTACTTC. The chain has TRBV6-1 and TRBJ2-7, with 9 nucleotides matching TRBD1. Germline V lookup: CDR1 MNHNS, CDR2 SASEGT. There are 11 residues in the CDR3. Germline trimming cut 8 bases from V and 11 bases from J; bases unmatched to any gene: 7.

In this sample, this clone turned up once. The V call is TRBV11-3, the J call TRBJ2-3, with 12 positions matching TRBD1. This CDR3 has 16 amino acids. Germline CDR1 reads SGHNT; CDR2 reads YENEEA. The junction had 8 bases not matched to a gene; V was cut back by 5 bases and J by 5 bases. CDR3: CASSRGGTGGLDTQYF. The CDR3 DNA reads TGTGCCAGCAGCCGAGGCGGGACAGGGGGCTTAGATACGCAGTATTTT.

This sequence joins TRBV7-6 and TRBJ2-1; TRBD2 might be the D (6 bases). The germline V and J ends were trimmed by 5 bases and 8 bases, with 10 bases remaining between them. Germline V gene data show CDR1 as SGHVS and CDR2 as FNYEAQ. The CDR3 is 12 residues long. The CDR3 reads CASSLWGDEQFF. The CDR3 coding sequence is TGTGCCAGCAGCCTGTGGGGGGATGAGCAGTTCTTC.

In this sample, this clone turned up a few times. The genes are TRBV10-2 and TRBJ2-1; 8 positions agree with TRBD1. Germline CDR1 reads WSHSY; CDR2 reads SAAADI. V gave up 4 bases and J gave up 7 bases; unmatched junction bases: 0. The CDR3 loop spans 12 amino acids. CDR3: CASSGQGNEQFF. The CDR3 DNA reads TGCGCCAGCAGTGGACAGGGGAATGAGCAGTTCTTC.

The V call is TRBV27, the J call TRBJ1-6; weak D call: TRBD1 (6 bases). The CDR3 runs 14 residues. Trimming removed 0 bases from V and 7 bases from J, with 7 bases in between. Germline CDR1 is MNHEY and CDR2 is SMNVEV (reference sequence). The CDR3 coding sequence is TGTGCCAGCAGTTTATCTGGGGGCAATTCACCCCTCCACTTT. Its translation is CASSLSGGNSPLHF.

The rearrangement joins TRBV6-1 to TRBJ1-2; unclear D gene. From germline, CDR1 is MNHNS and CDR2 SASEGT. The length of the CDR3 is 12 residues. The ends were cut back, 3 bases at V and 4 bases at J, with 6 bases in the middle. CDR3 coding DNA: TGTGCCAGCAGTGAGTACAGCTATGGCTACACCTTC. The encoded protein is CASSEYSYGYTF.

The chain couples TRBV6-5 to TRBJ2-2; D call uncertain. The CDR3 has 16 residues. Between the trimmed V and J ends, which lost 2 bases and 3 bases, there was a span of 13 bases. Germline V lookup: CDR1 MNHEY, CDR2 SVGAGI. CDR3: CASSYGPRTDTGELFF. The CDR3 region has the DNA TGTGCCAGCAGTTACGGGCCACGAACGGACACCGGGGAGCTGTTTTTT.

V and J are TRBV7-8 and TRBJ2-3; 8 nucleotides align to TRBD2. J was trimmed by 3 bases and V by 5 bases; bases with no gene match: 7. The CDR3 runs 15 residues. Germline V gene sequence: CDR1 SGHVS, CDR2 FQNEAQ. DNA for the CDR3: TGTGCCAGCAGCGGACTAGCCGGGATGACAGATACGCAGTATTTT. Residues: CASSGLAGMTDTQYF.

Only one count was recorded for this clone. This sequence joins TRBV18 and TRBJ2-7; no firm D call. The CDR3 is 13 amino acids. The germline gives CDR1 KGHSH, CDR2 LQKENI. V shed 0 bases and J shed 0 bases, with 3 bases lying between them. In DNA, the CDR3 is TGTGCCAGCTCACCACCGACCTCCTACGAGCAGTACTTC. It is translated as CASSPPTSYEQYF. The complete variable domain, with remaining parts taken from reference TRBV18 and TRBJ2-7, reads NAGVMQNPRHLVRRRGQEARLRCSPMKGHSHVYWYRQLPEEGLKFMVYLQKENIIDESGMPKERFSAEFPKEGPSILRIQQVVRGDSAAYFCASSPPTSYEQYFGPGTRLTVT.

The chain links TRBV11-2 to TRBJ2-3, with 10 bases that match TRBD2. This CDR3 region has 17 residues. Per germline, CDR1 SGHAT and CDR2 FQNNGV. V dropped 0 bases and J dropped 1; count of bases not matched to a gene: 4. The CDR3 coding sequence is TGTGCCAGCAGCTTAGACCCAGCGGGGGGGGGCACAGATACGCAGTATTTT. It translates to CASSLDPAGGGTDTQYF.

This chain links TRBV10-2 with TRBJ2-7, with D perhaps matching TRBD1 (5 bases). Trimming took off 8 bases at V and 6 bases at J, with 11 bases between the two ends. Per germline, CDR1 WSHSY and CDR2 SAAADI. The CDR3 extends over 11 amino acids. CDR3 loop: CASFQGGEQYF. The CDR3 nucleotides read TGCGCCAGCTTTCAGGGTGGCGAGCAGTACTTC.